This T cell receptor beta chain was captured by sequencing in a study of T-cell memory formation after mild COVID-19. Study findings and constraints: Mainly in CM and EM were contracting CD4+ clones; CD8+ were in EMRA.

TCRdb re-called the 5' RACE reads through MiXCR, storing one row per CDR3 protein. The data hold roughly 450,000 distinct CDR3 sequences, with 15% to 20% observed a single time. There are 15 residues in the CDR3. CDR1 and CDR2 from the germline V gene are DFQATT and SNEGSKA (reference sequence). Trimming took off 6 bases at V and 7 bases at J, with 22 bases between the two ends. As regards this clonotype: Its antigen is not known.

The sequence derives from an adult woman who had mild COVID-19 (a few samples of this study predate the infection). Cell type and time point are not known. The chain links TRBV20-1 to TRBJ2-1, with D possibly TRBD1 on 6 matching bases. Specimen: PBMCs or a T cell subset sorted from them (not recorded which). The CDR3 sequence is CSATHRDRGGNEQFF. CDR3 nucleotide sequence: TGCAGTGCAACGCACAGGGATAGGGGCGGGAATGAGCAGTTCTTC.